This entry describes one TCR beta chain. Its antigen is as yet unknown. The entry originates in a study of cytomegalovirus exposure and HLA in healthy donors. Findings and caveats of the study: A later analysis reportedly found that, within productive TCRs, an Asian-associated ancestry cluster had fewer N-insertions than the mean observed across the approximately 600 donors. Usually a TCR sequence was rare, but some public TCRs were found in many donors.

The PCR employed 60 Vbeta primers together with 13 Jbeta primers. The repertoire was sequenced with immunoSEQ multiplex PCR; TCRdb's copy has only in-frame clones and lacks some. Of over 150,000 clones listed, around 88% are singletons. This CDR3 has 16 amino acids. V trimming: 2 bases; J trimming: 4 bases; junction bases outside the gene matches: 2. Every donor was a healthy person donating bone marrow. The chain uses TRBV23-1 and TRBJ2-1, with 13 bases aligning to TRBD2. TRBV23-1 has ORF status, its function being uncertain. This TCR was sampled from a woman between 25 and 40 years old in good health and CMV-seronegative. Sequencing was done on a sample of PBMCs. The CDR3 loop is CASSQTTSGGYNEQFF. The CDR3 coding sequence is TGCGCCAGCAGTCAAACGACTAGCGGGGGGTACAATGAGCAGTTCTTC.